This T cell receptor beta chain was recorded in a study of identical twins. Notes on the study in general: Excess twin sharing in beta out-of-frame sequences was weaker. Interpretation of the results relied on cross-sectional statistical analysis and not on following the same donors. There were fewer insertions in abundant cord blood beta clonotypes, but memory repertoires showed no such pattern.

This clonotype came up a few times. What it recognizes is unknown. Trimming removed 5 bases at V and 1 base at J, with 7 bases between. Germline lookup yields CDR1 MNHNY and CDR2 SVGAGI (reference sequence). The CDR3 is 13 residues long. Healthy Caucasian individuals made up all the donors. TCRdb re-analysed the 5' RACE reads in MiXCR, keeping a single row per CDR3 protein. The sample has approximately 890,000 distinct CDR3 sequences; around an eighth are singletons. These sequences were also reported in another study, on yellow fever vaccine responses in identical twins.

What was sequenced was PBMCs. The clonotype comes from a young woman in good health. The rearrangement links TRBV6-6 to TRBJ2-3; no clear D. The CDR3 DNA sequence: TGTGCCAGCAGTAAAACCGGCACAGATACGCAGTATTTT. Amino acid sequence: CASSKTGTDTQYF.